This TCR beta chain was sequenced during a study of blood T cell repertoires in COVID-19. Study summary: The origin of the acute and convalescent COVID-19 samples was the United States, Italy and Spain. Nucleic acid was either cDNA or gDNA, and it came from T cells, B-cell-depleted T cells, or PBMCs.

Profiled with immunoSEQ multiplex PCR; TCRdb holds only in-frame clones, not every one. Found here are over 75,000 clones, about 78% of them singletons; the top ten hold roughly 8.4%. V was shortened by 4 bases and J by 1 base, with 16 bases between the two germline ends. Germline V gene data show CDR1 as SNHLY and CDR2 as FYNNEI. The CDR3 loop spans 16 amino acids. The sequencing sample was made of peripheral blood. The chain couples TRBV2 to TRBJ1-1; tentatively, D is TRBD1 (5 bases). This receptor was taken from a man aged 45-65 years who had recovered from COVID-19. This CDR3 is CASSARGRGGNTEAFF. For the CDR3, the DNA is TGTGCCAGCAGTGCACGAGGTCGGGGGGGGAACACTGAAGCTTTCTTT.